This T cell receptor beta chain was captured by sequencing in a study of T cells in narcolepsy. Study in general: Healthy controls were enrolled alongside patients with narcolepsy type 1 or type 2. Study outcomes and limitations: Autoreactive HCRT-specific and TRIB2-specific clonotypes were marked in same-patient CSF-versus-blood CD4+ comparisons. In some patient and control memory CD4+ samples, autoreactive clones were absent. Reportedly, autoreactive clonotypes were serially detected in patients' blood but not controls'.

Some clones are missing from TCRdb's copy, which holds only in-frame ones; the method was immunoSEQ multiplex PCR. The sample yields just over 20,000 clones, about four fifths seen once. With respect to this clone: Its antigen is not known.

The CDR3 is 14 residues long. In germline, CDR1 is SGHNT, CDR2 YYREEE (reference sequence). V dropped 2 bases and J dropped 5 bases, with 13 bases sitting between them. This rearrangement joins TRBV5-4 to TRBJ1-2; D not resolved. This receptor was identified in a human donor in good health. The material sequenced was memory (CD45RA-) CD4+ T cells from blood. CDR3 nucleotides: TGTGCCAGCAGCTTAGAGGGCAGAGGGTATGGCTACACCTTC. Its translation: CASSLEGRGYGYTF. The full variable domain, completed using reference TRBV5-4 and TRBJ1-2, is ETGVTQSPTHLIKTRGQQVTLRCSSQSGHNTVSWYQQALGQGPQFIFQYYREEENGRGNFPPRFSGLQFPNYSSELNVNALELDDSALYLCASSLEGRGYGYTFGSGTRLTVV.